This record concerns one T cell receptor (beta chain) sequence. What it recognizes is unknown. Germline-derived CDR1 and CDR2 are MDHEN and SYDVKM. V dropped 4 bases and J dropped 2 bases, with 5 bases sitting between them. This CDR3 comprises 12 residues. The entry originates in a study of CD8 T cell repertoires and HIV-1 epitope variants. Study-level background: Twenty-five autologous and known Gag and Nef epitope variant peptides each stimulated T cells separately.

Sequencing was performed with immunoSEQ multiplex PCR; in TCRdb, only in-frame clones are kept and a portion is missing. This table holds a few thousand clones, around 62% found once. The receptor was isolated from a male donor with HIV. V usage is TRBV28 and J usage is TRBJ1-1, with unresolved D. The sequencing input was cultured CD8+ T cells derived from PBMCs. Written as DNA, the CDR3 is TGTGCCAGCAGTTCTCCCAACACTGAAGCTTTCTTT. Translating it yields CASSSPNTEAFF. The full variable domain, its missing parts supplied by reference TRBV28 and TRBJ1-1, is DVKVTQSSRYLVKRTGEKVFLECVQDMDHENMFWYRQDPGLGLRLIYFSYDVKMKEKGDIPEGYSVSREKKERFSLILESASTNQTSMYLCASSSPNTEAFFGQGTRLTVV.